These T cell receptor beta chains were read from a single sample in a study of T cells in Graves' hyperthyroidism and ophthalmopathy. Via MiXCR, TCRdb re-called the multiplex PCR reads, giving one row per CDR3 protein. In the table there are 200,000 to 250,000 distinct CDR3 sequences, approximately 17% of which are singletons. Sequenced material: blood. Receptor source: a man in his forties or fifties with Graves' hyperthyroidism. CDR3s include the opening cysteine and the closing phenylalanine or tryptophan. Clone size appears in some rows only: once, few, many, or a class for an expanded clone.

cdr3_aa: CASSQRALPNYGYTF
cdr3_length: 15
j_call: TRBJ1-2
clone_size: many
v_call: TRBV6-2/TRBV6-3

cdr3_aa: CASSRTGSYEQHF
cdr3_length: 13
j_call: TRBJ2-7
clone_size: .
v_call: TRBV28

cdr3_aa: CASRRTRGRPNYGYTF
cdr3_length: 16
j_call: TRBJ1-2
clone_size: many
v_call: TRBV12-3/TRBV12-4

cdr3_aa: CASSFLGAQIGTEAFF
cdr3_length: 16
j_call: TRBJ1-1
clone_size: .
v_call: TRBV28

cdr3_aa: CASSQGRGGLGETQYF
cdr3_length: 16
j_call: TRBJ2-5
clone_size: .
v_call: TRBV3-1

cdr3_aa: CASSSAGTSNYGYTF
cdr3_length: 15
j_call: TRBJ1-2
clone_size: many
v_call: TRBV7-9

cdr3_aa: CASSYPDGLAGWDTDTQYF
cdr3_length: 19
j_call: TRBJ2-3
clone_size: many
v_call: TRBV6-2/TRBV6-3

cdr3_aa: CASSRTGRGISSGNTIYF
cdr3_length: 18
j_call: TRBJ1-3
clone_size: .
v_call: TRBV12-3/TRBV12-4

cdr3_aa: CASGGRPLNQPQHF
cdr3_length: 14
j_call: TRBJ1-5
clone_size: .
v_call: TRBV6-2/TRBV6-3

cdr3_aa: CSAMTSGRDTQYF
cdr3_length: 13
j_call: TRBJ2-3
clone_size: many
v_call: TRBV20-1

cdr3_aa: CASSLSGVGYGYTF
cdr3_length: 14
j_call: TRBJ1-2
clone_size: .
v_call: TRBV12-3/TRBV12-4

cdr3_aa: CSVEEVAAEQSF
cdr3_length: 12
j_call: TRBJ2-1
clone_size: .
v_call: TRBV29-1

cdr3_aa: CAWSVWGGSSSYNEQFF
cdr3_length: 17
j_call: TRBJ2-1
clone_size: many
v_call: TRBV30

cdr3_aa: CASSQLPGVEETQYF
cdr3_length: 15
j_call: TRBJ2-5
clone_size: many
v_call: TRBV5-1

cdr3_aa: CASGLVRPDNRQETQYF
cdr3_length: 17
j_call: TRBJ2-5
clone_size: many
v_call: TRBV12-5

cdr3_aa: CASSLSPDSYTEAFF
cdr3_length: 15
j_call: TRBJ1-1
clone_size: many
v_call: TRBV4-1

cdr3_aa: CSARGRGNTEAFF
cdr3_length: 13
j_call: TRBJ1-1
clone_size: many
v_call: TRBV20-1

cdr3_aa: CASSLERGQDEQYF
cdr3_length: 14
j_call: TRBJ2-7
clone_size: many
v_call: TRBV7-9

cdr3_aa: CSAGLAPNTQYF
cdr3_length: 12
j_call: TRBJ2-3
clone_size: .
v_call: TRBV29-1

cdr3_aa: CASSLDDNSPLHF
cdr3_length: 13
j_call: TRBJ1-6
clone_size: few
v_call: TRBV12-3/TRBV12-4

cdr3_aa: CASRLPGRHTEAFF
cdr3_length: 14
j_call: TRBJ1-1
clone_size: many
v_call: TRBV4-1

cdr3_aa: CASSPNSSQQGSYEQYF
cdr3_length: 17
j_call: TRBJ2-7
clone_size: .
v_call: TRBV9

cdr3_aa: CASSQGTWETQYF
cdr3_length: 13
j_call: TRBJ2-5
clone_size: many
v_call: TRBV27

cdr3_aa: CASSDRASGANVLTF
cdr3_length: 15
j_call: TRBJ2-6
clone_size: many
v_call: TRBV2

cdr3_aa: CASSLVGVRSGEQYF
cdr3_length: 15
j_call: TRBJ2-7
clone_size: few
v_call: TRBV5-1

cdr3_aa: CASSESSGRVEQFF
cdr3_length: 14
j_call: TRBJ2-1
clone_size: few
v_call: TRBV25-1